The 8 T cell receptor beta chains presented below share a single source sample, sequenced in a study of blood T cell repertoires in COVID-19. Clones were read by immunoSEQ multiplex PCR, and TCRdb kept only the in-frame ones, dropping some. Found here are 100,000 to 150,000 clones, about four fifths of them singletons; the top ten hold 12%. The sequenced sample consisted of peripheral blood. These receptors originate from a woman aged 55-70 years with acute or convalescent COVID-19.

Note on this clone: In the same sample, other DNA sequences code for this CDR3. The J gene is TRBJ1-5, the V gene TRBV2; D gene unclear. V shed 6 bases and J shed 1 base, with 10 bases lying between them. The CDR3 sequence is 14 residues long. From germline, CDR1 is SNHLY and CDR2 FYNNEI. Written as DNA, the CDR3 is TGTGCCAGCAGGGGCGGACTGAGCAATCAGCCCCAGCATTTT. It codes for CASRGGLSNQPQHF.

This clone was picked up one time. The chain joins TRBV6-1 to TRBJ2-1, with 8 bases matching TRBD2. Trimming at V came to 0 bases and at J to 12 bases, leaving 10 bases not matched to a gene. There are 15 residues in the CDR3. Germline V lookup: CDR1 MNHNS, CDR2 SASEGT. CDR3 sequence reads: CASSEAHSGGRRQFF. CDR3 nucleotide sequence: TGTGCCAGCAGTGAAGCGCACAGCGGGGGACGTAGGCAGTTCTTC.

This clone turned up a few times. DNA of the CDR3: TGTGCCAGCAGCTTGGTAAGGGGGCAGCGTGGCTATGGCTACACCTTC. It encodes CASSLVRGQRGYGYTF. The gene calls are TRBV5-5 and TRBJ1-2; TRBD1 matches 7 bases. The V gene end was trimmed by 0 bases and the J gene end by 4 bases; junction bases not matched to a gene: 9. The CDR3 contains 16 residues. Germline V lookup: CDR1 SGHKS, CDR2 YYEKEE (reference sequence). Full variable domain (remainder filled in from reference TRBV5-5 and TRBJ1-2): DAGVTQSPTHLIKTRGQQVTLRCSPISGHKSVSWYQQVLGQGPQFIFQYYEKEERGRGNFPDRFSARQFPNYSSELNVNALLLGDSALYLCASSLVRGQRGYGYTFGSGTRLTVV.

The genes are TRBV4-1 and TRBJ1-2; TRBD1 aligns across 7 bases. CDR1 and CDR2 from the germline V gene are MGHRA and YSYEKL. Trimming removed 0 bases from V and 7 bases from J; junction bases left unmatched: 14. CDR3 length: 17 amino acids. In DNA, the CDR3 is TGCGCCAGCAGCCAAGATGGCCTTGGCCAGGGGGAAGGTGGCTACACCTTC. This codes for CASSQDGLGQGEGGYTF.

This clone was found a few times. The DNA for the CDR3 is TGTGCCAGCAGCGTAAGGATAGGGGGATCCGATGGCTACACCTTC. Encoded protein: CASSVRIGGSDGYTF. The J gene is TRBJ1-2, the V gene TRBV9, with D perhaps matching TRBD1 (6 bases). The CDR3 runs 15 residues. V shed 1 base and J shed 6 bases, with 16 bases lying between them. Germline V gene data show CDR1 as SGDLS and CDR2 as YYNGEE.

The rearrangement joins TRBV19 to TRBJ1-1, with D uncertain. This CDR3 is built from 13 residues. Trimming removed 5 bases from V and 6 bases from J, with 13 bases in between. Per germline, CDR1 LNHDA and CDR2 SQIVND (reference sequence). The CDR3 sequence is CASSPLGSPEAFF. Here the CDR3 DNA reads TGTGCCAGTAGTCCGCTTGGGAGTCCTGAAGCTTTCTTT.

Of note for this clone: The DNA is omitted, as the CDR3 cannot be located on it reliably, and the CDR3 follows TCRdb's listing. The chain links TRBV28 to TRBJ2-5; the table's D gene call, TRBD1, was not cross checked with the DNA. Looked up from germline, CDR1 is MDHEN and CDR2 is SYDVKM. The CDR3 sequence runs 15 residues, both termini included. The CDR3 region is CASSFLAGGVETQYF.

This rearrangement joins TRBV6-5 to TRBJ1-2, with D unresolved. CDR1 is MNHEY, CDR2 SVGAGI, per germline. Deletions cut 6 bases from V and 2 bases from J, with 13 bases between. The length of the CDR3 is 14 residues. The CDR3: CASSGVTGNYGYTF. In DNA, the CDR3 is TGTGCCAGCAGCGGCGTGACGGGAAACTATGGCTACACCTTC.